The entry below gives a single T cell receptor (beta chain) sequence along with its context. Antigen: not known. The sample is drawn from a study of response to subunit inactivated influenza vaccine. Findings and caveats of the study: Authors suggested each seasonal influenza vaccination recruits few new T cells.

TCRdb reprocessed the RT-PCR reads via MiXCR and lists one record per CDR3 protein. In the table there are hundreds of thousands of distinct CDR3 sequences, 25% of which are singletons. The V gene's germline CDR1 is ENHRY and CDR2 SYGVKD. Trimming removed 9 bases from V and 7 bases from J; junction bases left unmatched: 3. The CDR3 covers 12 residues. V gene TRBV10-3 combines with J gene TRBJ1-5; 10 nucleotides line up with TRBD1. This receptor was obtained from a man between 50 and 59 years old who received an inactivated influenza vaccine. This material consisted of CD4+ T cells sorted from PBMCs, taken roughly 5 days after vaccination. The CDR3 nucleotides are TGTGCCATAGGACAGGGGGAACAGCCCCAGCATTTT. This encodes CAIGQGEQPQHF.